This TCR beta chain was recovered during a study of CD8+ T cells in alopecia areata. TCR sequencing used cDNA made by reverse transcription of extracted RNA. Measured with immunoSEQ multiplex PCR; TCRdb has only the in-frame clones, and not every one. The sample contains around 180,000 clones, less than 65% of which appear only once. The treatment was: oral pan-JAK inhibitor, 5-10 mg twice daily. Germline CDR1 is GTSNPN and CDR2 is SVGIG (reference sequence). The CDR3 sequence is 17 residues long. V was cut by 0 bases and J by 0 bases, with 15 bases left in between. Sequenced material: CD4+ T cells sorted from blood, taken at week 24, from a patient treated with tofacitinib. The clonotype originates from a human donor with alopecia areata. The chain carries TRBV30 and TRBJ2-4, with a possible D match to TRBD1 (5 bases). The CDR3: CAWSVGSAGKAKNIQYF. The DNA of the CDR3 is TGTGCCTGGAGTGTAGGCTCGGCAGGGAAAGCCAAAAACATTCAGTACTTC.